This TCR beta chain was sequenced for a study of molecular identifiers for immune sequencing clone quantification. TCRdb fed the PCR reads into MiXCR, producing one record per CDR3 protein. Of approximately 680,000 distinct CDR3 sequences detected, 25% appear once; the ten largest clones hold 0.78%. The junction had 10 bases not matched to a gene; V was cut back by 6 bases and J by 5 bases. Germline values: CDR1 MNHEY, CDR2 SMNVEV (reference sequence). CDR3 length: 14 residues. The receptor was isolated from a human donor in good health. Some libraries in this study had Jurkat cell RNA spiked in. The chain combines TRBV27 with TRBJ2-7, with 7 bases fitting TRBD2. The sequenced sample consisted of naive CD8+ T cells from blood, with Jurkat cell RNA spiked in. Stated subset: FACS-sorted CD8+CD4-CCR7+CD45RA+ naive T cells. DNA for the CDR3: TGTGCCAGCAGCCCCCTGGGAGGGAGTAACGAGCAGTACTTC. It specifies CASSPLGGSNEQYF.